These T cell receptor beta chains were read from a single sample in a study of beta chain features in type 1 diabetes. Assay used: immunoSEQ multiplex PCR; TCRdb lists only in-frame clones, some missing. The data show over 350,000 clones, roughly 16% seen once. Sequenced input: naive CD4+ T cells from blood. These receptors were collected from a woman aged 18-30 years in good health. The CDR3 runs from the conserved cysteine through the conserved F or W. D genes are given only for firm matches. Clone size is shown for a subset of rows, as once, few, many or a class of expanded clone.

j_gene: TRBJ2-3; abundance: few; v_gene: TRBV10-3; d_gene: .; CDR3aa: CAISVRAGTDTQYF; CDR3nt: TGTGCCATCAGTGTACGAGCGGGCACAGATACGCAGTATTTT
j_gene: TRBJ2-1; abundance: .; v_gene: TRBV11-2; d_gene: TRBD1; CDR3aa: CASSLEPGQGSNEQFF; CDR3nt: TGTGCCAGCAGCTTGGAACCGGGACAGGGGAGCAATGAGCAGTTCTTC
j_gene: TRBJ2-5; abundance: few; v_gene: TRBV7-3; d_gene: .; CDR3aa: CASSLIGSGETQYF; CDR3nt: TGTGCCAGCAGCTTAATCGGGAGTGGGGAGACCCAGTACTTC
j_gene: TRBJ2-3; abundance: .; v_gene: TRBV5-1; d_gene: .; CDR3aa: CASSQIGQSSTDTQYF; CDR3nt: TGCGCCAGCAGCCAGATTGGACAGTCTAGCACAGATACGCAGTATTTT
j_gene: TRBJ1-5; abundance: few; v_gene: TRBV9; d_gene: TRBD1; CDR3aa: CASSRTGGADGNQPQHF; CDR3nt: TGTGCCAGCAGTAGAACAGGGGGCGCGGACGGCAATCAGCCCCAGCATTTT
j_gene: TRBJ1-5; abundance: .; v_gene: TRBV28; d_gene: .; CDR3aa: CASSPYRDNQPQHF; CDR3nt: TGTGCCAGCAGCCCCTACAGGGACAATCAGCCCCAGCATTTT
j_gene: TRBJ2-7; abundance: .; v_gene: TRBV6-5; d_gene: .; CDR3aa: CASSDRTYEQYF; CDR3nt: TGTGCCAGCAGCGACAGAACCTACGAGCAGTACTTC
j_gene: TRBJ2-7; abundance: .; v_gene: TRBV29-1; d_gene: .; CDR3aa: CSVGEGGTIYEQYF; CDR3nt: TGCAGCGTTGGGGAGGGGGGGACTATATACGAGCAGTACTTC
j_gene: TRBJ2-1; abundance: .; v_gene: TRBV7-2; d_gene: .; CDR3aa: CASSFLGAGSYNEQFF; CDR3nt: TGTGCCAGCAGTTTTCTGGGAGCTGGGTCCTACAATGAGCAGTTCTTC
j_gene: TRBJ2-7; abundance: .; v_gene: TRBV11-1; d_gene: TRBD2; CDR3aa: CASSLRTSGIRNEQYF; CDR3nt: TGTGCCAGCAGCCTTCGGACTAGCGGGATAAGGAACGAGCAGTACTTC
j_gene: TRBJ1-1; abundance: .; v_gene: TRBV30; d_gene: TRBD1; CDR3aa: CAWSVSWNRGEAFF; CDR3nt: TGTGCCTGGAGTGTATCATGGAACAGGGGAGAAGCTTTCTTT
j_gene: TRBJ2-5; abundance: few; v_gene: TRBV7-9; d_gene: TRBD2; CDR3aa: CASSFLAGVETQYF; CDR3nt: TGTGCCAGTTCCTTTTTGGCGGGAGTGGAGACCCAGTACTTC
j_gene: TRBJ2-6; abundance: .; v_gene: TRBV7-9; d_gene: TRBD2; CDR3aa: CASSLAAGPGANVLTF; CDR3nt: TGTGCCAGCAGCTTAGCAGCGGGGCCTGGGGCCAACGTCCTGACTTTC
j_gene: TRBJ1-1; abundance: .; v_gene: TRBV7-9; d_gene: .; CDR3aa: CASSLAQNTEAFF; CDR3nt: TGTGCCAGCAGCTTAGCTCAGAACACTGAAGCTTTCTTT
j_gene: TRBJ2-5; abundance: .; v_gene: TRBV5-1; d_gene: TRBD1; CDR3aa: CASSPDRQETQYF; CDR3nt: TGCGCCAGCAGCCCGGACAGGCAAGAGACCCAGTACTTC
j_gene: TRBJ1-1; abundance: .; v_gene: TRBV18; d_gene: .; CDR3aa: CASSPQRVTGAFF; CDR3nt: TGTGCCAGCTCACCACAGAGGGTAACCGGAGCTTTCTTT
j_gene: TRBJ2-2; abundance: few; v_gene: TRBV29-1; d_gene: TRBD1; CDR3aa: CSVRGNRGQHTGELFF; CDR3nt: TGCAGCGTGAGGGGGAACAGGGGGCAGCACACCGGGGAGCTGTTTTTT
j_gene: TRBJ2-1; abundance: few; v_gene: TRBV5-4; d_gene: TRBD1; CDR3aa: CASSWRQGDPSYNEQFF; CDR3nt: TGTGCCAGCAGCTGGAGGCAGGGGGACCCCTCCTACAATGAGCAGTTCTTC
j_gene: TRBJ1-1; abundance: few; v_gene: TRBV7-2; d_gene: .; CDR3aa: CASSPWVRTGAWTEAFF; CDR3nt: TGTGCCAGCAGCCCCTGGGTCCGTACAGGAGCTTGGACTGAAGCTTTCTTT
j_gene: TRBJ2-7; abundance: .; v_gene: TRBV28; d_gene: .; CDR3aa: CASSLPEIARKSYEQYF; CDR3nt: TGTGCCAGCAGTTTACCGGAAATAGCGAGAAAATCCTACGAGCAGTACTTC
j_gene: TRBJ2-5; abundance: .; v_gene: TRBV15; d_gene: TRBD2; CDR3aa: CATSNRAGERRETQYF; CDR3nt: TGTGCCACCAGCAATAGAGCGGGAGAGAGGAGGGAGACCCAGTACTTC
j_gene: TRBJ1-5; abundance: few; v_gene: TRBV10-3; d_gene: TRBD1; CDR3aa: CASRDRGDQPQHF; CDR3nt: TGTGCCAGCCGGGACAGGGGGGACCAGCCCCAGCATTTT
j_gene: TRBJ2-3; abundance: few; v_gene: TRBV29-1; d_gene: TRBD2; CDR3aa: CSVRENTQYF; CDR3nt: TGCAGCGTGCGGGAGAATACGCAGTATTTT
j_gene: TRBJ1-2; abundance: .; v_gene: TRBV28; d_gene: .; CDR3aa: CASSFPQGSTIYGYTF; CDR3nt: TGTGCCAGCAGTTTCCCCCAAGGTAGCACTATCTATGGCTACACCTTC
j_gene: TRBJ1-5; abundance: few; v_gene: TRBV6-5; d_gene: .; CDR3aa: CASRRNRNNQPQHF; CDR3nt: TGTGCCAGCAGGCGTAACAGGAACAATCAGCCCCAGCATTTT
j_gene: TRBJ2-6; abundance: few; v_gene: TRBV18; d_gene: .; CDR3aa: CASSPPGGAGANVLTF; CDR3nt: TGTGCCAGCTCACCACCGGGCGGGGCCGGGGCCAACGTCCTGACTTTC
j_gene: TRBJ2-1; abundance: few; v_gene: TRBV18; d_gene: .; CDR3aa: CASSPPLGIYNEQFF; CDR3nt: TGTGCCAGCTCACCCCCCCTGGGCATATACAATGAGCAGTTCTTC
j_gene: TRBJ2-3; abundance: few; v_gene: TRBV9; d_gene: .; CDR3aa: CASRPRSATDTQYF; CDR3nt: TGTGCCAGCAGGCCCCGGAGTGCCACAGATACGCAGTATTTT
j_gene: TRBJ2-7; abundance: few; v_gene: TRBV9; d_gene: TRBD2; CDR3aa: CASSVDASGRVSYEQYF; CDR3nt: TGTGCCAGCAGCGTAGATGCTAGCGGGAGAGTATCCTACGAGCAGTACTTC
j_gene: TRBJ2-1; abundance: few; v_gene: TRBV7-9; d_gene: .; CDR3aa: CACHSRLNEQFF; CDR3nt: TGTGCCTGCCACTCGCGTCTCAATGAGCAGTTCTTC
j_gene: TRBJ2-3; abundance: few; v_gene: TRBV4-1; d_gene: TRBD1; CDR3aa: CASSQGQIFTDTQYF; CDR3nt: TGCGCCAGCAGCCAGGGACAGATATTCACAGATACGCAGTATTTT
j_gene: TRBJ2-3; abundance: few; v_gene: TRBV18; d_gene: .; CDR3aa: CASSPPQGDTQYF; CDR3nt: TGTGCCAGCTCACCTCCTCAGGGGGATACGCAGTATTTT
j_gene: TRBJ2-1; abundance: .; v_gene: TRBV29-1; d_gene: TRBD1; CDR3aa: CSVERGTGKYNEQFF; CDR3nt: TGCAGCGTTGAACGGGGGACAGGAAAGTACAATGAGCAGTTCTTC
j_gene: TRBJ2-7; abundance: .; v_gene: TRBV28; d_gene: TRBD2; CDR3aa: CASSYSGSYEQYF; CDR3nt: TGTGCCAGCAGTTATAGCGGGAGTTACGAGCAGTACTTC
j_gene: TRBJ2-4; abundance: few; v_gene: TRBV27; d_gene: .; CDR3aa: CASTDRAPIGIQYF; CDR3nt: TGTGCCAGCACGGACAGAGCACCCATCGGCATTCAGTACTTC
j_gene: TRBJ2-1; abundance: few; v_gene: TRBV30; d_gene: .; CDR3aa: CAWRQGSYNEQFF; CDR3nt: TGTGCCTGGAGACAGGGATCCTACAATGAGCAGTTCTTC
j_gene: TRBJ1-3; abundance: once; v_gene: TRBV14; d_gene: .; CDR3aa: CASSAQRWSSGNTIYF; CDR3nt: TGTGCCAGCAGCGCCCAAAGGTGGAGCTCTGGAAACACCATATATTTT
j_gene: TRBJ2-2; abundance: once; v_gene: TRBV5-1; d_gene: TRBD2; CDR3aa: CASSLEAGTSGTNTGELFF; CDR3nt: TGCGCCAGCAGCTTGGAGGCCGGGACTAGCGGGACGAACACCGGGGAGCTGTTTTTT
j_gene: TRBJ2-7; abundance: few; v_gene: TRBV4-2; d_gene: TRBD1; CDR3aa: CASSQGGTGSSYEQYF; CDR3nt: TGTGCCAGCAGCCAAGGGGGGACAGGGAGCTCCTACGAGCAGTACTTC